The present T cell receptor (beta chain) was sequenced within a study of persistence of HIV-infected CD4 T cells. Study details: Up to 180 mL blood was drawn at multiple time points; a couple of donors had single-time leukapheresis. General study points: CMV- and Gag-responding cells had lower TCRbeta richness than CD3/CD28-responding cells.

A note on this clone: Its antigen is not known.

The germline gives CDR1 LGHDT, CDR2 YNNKEL (reference sequence). The CDR3 contains 12 residues. Trimming shortened V by 2 bases and J by 12 bases, and 14 bases separated the two germline ends. Nonspecific anti-CD3/anti-CD28 bead stimulation represents the broad CD4+ T cell repertoire. Sorting of responding CD4+ T cells relied on upregulated CD40 ligand together with CD69. The libraries were made with immunoSEQ version 4 in survey mode. Assay: immunoSEQ multiplex PCR; the TCRdb copy retains only in-frame clones and omits some. Of about 47,000 clones detected, approximately 89% appear once; the ten largest clones hold under 2%.

This sequence originates from an adult man with HIV who was CMV-seropositive. The starting material was CD4+ T cells sorted from PBMCs after 18-hour stimulation, obtained from a patient who received antiretroviral therapy. The chain links TRBV3-1 (or the pseudogene TRBV3-2) to TRBJ2-7; D may match TRBD1 or TRBD2 (5 bases each). This CDR3 is CASSQNAGTLYF. The DNA for the CDR3 is TGTGCCAGCAGCCAAAATGCCGGGACGTTGTACTTC.